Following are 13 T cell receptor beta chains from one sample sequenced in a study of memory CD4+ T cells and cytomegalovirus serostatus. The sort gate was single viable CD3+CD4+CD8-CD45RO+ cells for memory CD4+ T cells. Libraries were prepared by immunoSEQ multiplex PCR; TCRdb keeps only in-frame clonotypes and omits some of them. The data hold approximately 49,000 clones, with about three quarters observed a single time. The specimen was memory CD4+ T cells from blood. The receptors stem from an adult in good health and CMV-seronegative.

The CDR3 nucleotides read TGTGCCAGCAGCTCAGCGGAGGGCGCGACGTATGGCTACACCTTC. Translated, it gives CASSSAEGATYGYTF. The chain has TRBV7-9 and TRBJ1-2, with D uncertain. V was clipped by 4 bases and J by 5 bases, with 17 bases between them. CDR3 length: 15 amino acids. Germline loops: CDR1 SEHNR, CDR2 FQNEAQ (reference sequence).

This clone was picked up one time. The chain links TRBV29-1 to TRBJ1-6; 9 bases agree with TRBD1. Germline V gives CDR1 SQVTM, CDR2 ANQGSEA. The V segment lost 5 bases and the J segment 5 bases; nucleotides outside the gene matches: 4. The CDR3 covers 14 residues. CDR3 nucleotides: TGCAGCGTTTCACAGGGGGCTGATAATTCACCCCTCCACTTT. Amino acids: CSVSQGADNSPLHF.

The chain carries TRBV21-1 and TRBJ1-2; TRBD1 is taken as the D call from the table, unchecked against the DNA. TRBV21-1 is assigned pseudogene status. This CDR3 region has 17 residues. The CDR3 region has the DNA TGTGCCAGCAGCAAATCGGGCAGGGGGCGTCGCAGCTATGGCTACACCTTC. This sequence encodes CASSKSGRGRRSYGYTF.

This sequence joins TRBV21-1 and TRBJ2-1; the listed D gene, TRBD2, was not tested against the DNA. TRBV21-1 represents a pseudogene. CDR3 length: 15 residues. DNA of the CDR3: TGTGCCAGCAGCAACCAGCGGGGCTCCTACAATGAGCAGTTCTTC. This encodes CASSNQRGSYNEQFF.

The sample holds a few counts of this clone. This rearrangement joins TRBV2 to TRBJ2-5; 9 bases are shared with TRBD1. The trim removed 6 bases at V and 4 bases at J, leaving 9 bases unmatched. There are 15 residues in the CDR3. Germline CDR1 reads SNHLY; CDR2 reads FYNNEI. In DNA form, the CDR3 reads TGTGCCAGCAGACCCGCGGACAGGGGTGGAGAGACCCAGTACTTC. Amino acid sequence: CASRPADRGGETQYF.

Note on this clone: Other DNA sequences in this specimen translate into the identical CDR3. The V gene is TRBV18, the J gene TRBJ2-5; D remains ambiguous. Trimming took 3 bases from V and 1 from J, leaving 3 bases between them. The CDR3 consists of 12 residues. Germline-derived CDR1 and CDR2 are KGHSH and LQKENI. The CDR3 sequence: CASSPGQETQYF. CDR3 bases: TGTGCCAGCTCACCCGGCCAAGAGACCCAGTACTTC. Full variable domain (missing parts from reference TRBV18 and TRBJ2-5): NAGVMQNPRHLVRRRGQEARLRCSPMKGHSHVYWYRQLPEEGLKFMVYLQKENIIDESGMPKERFSAEFPKEGPSILRIQQVVRGDSAAYFCASSPGQETQYFGPGTRLLVL.

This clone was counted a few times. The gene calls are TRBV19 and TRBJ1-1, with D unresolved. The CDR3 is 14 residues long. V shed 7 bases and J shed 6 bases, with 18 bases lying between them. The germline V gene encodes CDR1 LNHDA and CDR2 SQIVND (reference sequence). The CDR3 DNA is TGTGCCAGTACCCCCCGGCCGGTATCCTCTGAAGCTTTCTTT. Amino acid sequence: CASTPRPVSSEAFF.

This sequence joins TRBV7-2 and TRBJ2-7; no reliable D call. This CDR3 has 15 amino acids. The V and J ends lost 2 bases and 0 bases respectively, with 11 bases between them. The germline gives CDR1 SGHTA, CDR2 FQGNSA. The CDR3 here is CASSLRVSSSYEQYF. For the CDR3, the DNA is TGTGCCAGCAGCTTAAGGGTTTCAAGCTCCTACGAGCAGTACTTC.

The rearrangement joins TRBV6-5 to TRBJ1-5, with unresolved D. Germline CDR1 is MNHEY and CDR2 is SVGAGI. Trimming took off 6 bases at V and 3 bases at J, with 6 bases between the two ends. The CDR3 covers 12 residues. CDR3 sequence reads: CASRQFNQPQHF. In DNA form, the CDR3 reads TGTGCCAGCAGACAGTTCAATCAGCCCCAGCATTTT.

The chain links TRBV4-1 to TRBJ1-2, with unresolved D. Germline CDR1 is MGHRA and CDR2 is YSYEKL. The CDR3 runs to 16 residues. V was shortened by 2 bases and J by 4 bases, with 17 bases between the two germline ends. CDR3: CASSQTYQLGVYGYTF. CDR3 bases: TGCGCCAGCAGCCAAACTTATCAGCTGGGAGTCTATGGCTACACCTTC.

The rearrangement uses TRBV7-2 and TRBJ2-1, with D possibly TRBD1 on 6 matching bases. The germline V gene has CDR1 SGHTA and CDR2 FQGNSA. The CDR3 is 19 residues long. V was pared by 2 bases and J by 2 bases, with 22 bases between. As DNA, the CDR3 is TGTGCCAGCAGCTTATTTCAGGGGCTCCCAGGTGATACCTACAATGAGCAGTTCTTC. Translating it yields CASSLFQGLPGDTYNEQFF.

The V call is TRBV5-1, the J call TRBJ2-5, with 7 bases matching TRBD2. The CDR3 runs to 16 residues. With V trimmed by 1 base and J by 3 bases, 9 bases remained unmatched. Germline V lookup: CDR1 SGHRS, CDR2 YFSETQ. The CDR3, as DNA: TGCGCCAGCAGCTTGCAGCGAGCGGGGCGTGAAGAGACCCAGTACTTC. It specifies CASSLQRAGREETQYF.

CDR3 sequence (DNA): TGTGCCAGCAGTGGCTTACAGGTCTACGAGCAGTACTTC. This codes for CASSGLQVYEQYF. The chain combines TRBV25-1 with TRBJ2-7; maybe TRBD1 (5 bases). Germline CDR1 MGHDK, CDR2 SYGVNS. There are 13 residues in the CDR3. Trimming left V 4 bases short and J 3 bases short, with 10 bases between.